The following is a T cell receptor beta chain sequence with its context. TCRdb reprocessed the 5' RACE reads via MiXCR and lists one record per CDR3 protein. The sample consists of about 220,000 distinct CDR3 sequences, about 3% of them appearing once. The data derive from a study of T cells after yellow fever vaccination. The germline gives CDR1 SGHAT, CDR2 FQDESV (reference sequence). The V end was cut by 8 bases, the J end by 2 bases, with 12 bases between. The CDR3 spans 13 residues. Sequenced material: CD4+ T cells sorted from PBMCs, taken 10 days after the yellow fever booster vaccination. The TCR originated in a man aged 18 to 35 who received the YFV17D yellow fever vaccine. V usage is TRBV11-1 and J usage is TRBJ2-5, with D possibly being TRBD1 or TRBD2 (5 bases each). In DNA form, the CDR3 reads TGTGCCAGCGGTCGGGGCCAACAAGAGACCCAGTACTTC. Its protein product is CASGRGQQETQYF.